A selection of T cell receptor beta chains follows, all from one sample in a study of CD8+ T cells in alopecia areata. Generated by immunoSEQ multiplex PCR, the TCRdb table keeps only in-frame clones and is missing some. Of some 25,000 clones in the sample, 40% to 60% were seen once. The sample comprised NKG2D-high CD8+ T cells sorted from blood. The receptors were gathered from a human donor with alopecia areata. Each CDR3 is given with its conserved first and last residue. D genes are given only for firm matches. Size tells how often a clone was seen (once, few, many) or the class of an expanded clone, and some rows leave it out.

>TRBV4-1|TRBJ1-2|NA|NA
TGCGCCAGCAGCCAAGTTTCAACAGGGAACTATGGCTACACCTTC
CASSQVSTGNYGYTF
>TRBV9|TRBJ2-3|NA|NA
TGTGCCAGCAGCGTAGGGACAGATACGCAGTATTTT
CASSVGTDTQYF
>TRBV12-5|TRBJ1-2|NA|TRBD1
TGTGCTAGTGGCCTAGGACAGGGACGCTACACCTTC
CASGLGQGRYTF
>TRBV5-1|TRBJ1-1|few|NA
TGCGCCAGCAGCTTGGGTTGGCAGACTGAAGCTTTCTTT
CASSLGWQTEAFF
>TRBV5-1|TRBJ1-2|NA|NA
TGCGCCAGCAGCTTGGGACAGGAGGGGAACTATGGCTACACCTTC
CASSLGQEGNYGYTF
>TRBV28|TRBJ2-3|NA|NA
TGTGCCAGCAGCACCCTTTCCGGGTTGCGGGATACGCAGTATTTT
CASSTLSGLRDTQYF
>TRBV5-6|TRBJ2-5|NA|TRBD2
TGTGCCAGCAGCCCGGGACTAGTAGAGACCCAGTACTTC
CASSPGLVETQYF
>TRBV2|TRBJ2-2|NA|TRBD2
TGTGCCAGCAGTGGACCCACTAGCGGGAGGGCCACCGGGGAGCTGTTTTTT
CASSGPTSGRATGELFF
>TRBV28|TRBJ1-1|NA|TRBD1
TGTGCCAGCAGTCTTGACAGGGAGAACACTGAAGCTTTCTTT
CASSLDRENTEAFF
>TRBV27|TRBJ1-3|NA|NA
TGTGCCAGCTCATCGTTGGAATCCGGAAACACCATATATTTT
CASSSLESGNTIYF
>TRBV28|TRBJ2-1|NA|TRBD1
TGTGCCAGCAGTTTTTATGGGACAGGGGGCGCTAGGAATGAGCAGTTCTTC
CASSFYGTGGARNEQFF
>TRBV29-1|TRBJ1-1|NA|NA
TGCAGCGACGAGACAGACTCGAACACTGAAGCTTTCTTT
CSDETDSNTEAFF
>TRBV5-7|TRBJ2-7|NA|TRBD1
TGTGCCAGCAGCCTCTACTTCGGGACAGCCCCTTGTGAGCAGTACTTC
CASSLYFGTAPCEQYF
>TRBV10-2|TRBJ1-1|NA|NA
TGCGCCAGCAGCCCCGGGGGGTCCACTGAAGCTTTCTTT
CASSPGGSTEAFF
>TRBV19|TRBJ2-7|NA|NA
TGTGCCAGTAGTAGGACCAGTGTTTCCTACGAGCAGTACTTC
CASSRTSVSYEQYF
>TRBV21-1|TRBJ2-7|NA|NA
TGTGCCAGCAGCGTTCCCCACAGCCGGACTCATACCTACGAGCAGTACTTC
CASSVPHSRTHTYEQYF
>TRBV2|TRBJ1-5|NA|TRBD1
TGTGCCAGCAGTGAGGGCAGGGGGTACGATCAGCCCCAGCATTTT
CASSEGRGYDQPQHF
>TRBV27|TRBJ2-1|NA|TRBD2
TGTGCCAGCATTCCCCAAGCGGGAGGGACCTACAATGAGCAGTTCTTC
CASIPQAGGTYNEQFF
>TRBV7-8|TRBJ2-7|few|TRBD1
TGTGCCAGCAGTAACCGGGACAGGGGGCACTACGAGCAGTACTTC
CASSNRDRGHYEQYF
>TRBV4-1|TRBJ1-2|few|NA
TGCGCCAGCAGCCAAGGGGTCGGCACCGCCTATGGCTACACCTTC
CASSQGVGTAYGYTF
>TRBV2|TRBJ1-5|NA|NA
TGTGCCAGCAATCGGATTAATCAGCCCCAGCATTTT
CASNRINQPQHF
>TRBV28|TRBJ2-1|few|TRBD2
TGTGCCAGCAGTTTATGGCCCCAGCGGGAGGGTGAGCAGTTCTTC
CASSLWPQREGEQFF
>TRBV30|TRBJ2-7|NA|TRBD2
TGTGCCTGGACCAGCGGGGAGAGACCTTACGAGCAGTACTTC
CAWTSGERPYEQYF
>TRBV13|TRBJ2-5|NA|NA
TGTGCCAGCAGCTTAGGCAGTGAGACCCAGTACTTC
CASSLGSETQYF
>TRBV19|TRBJ2-3|medium-sized|TRBD2
TGTGCCAGTAGCGGAGGACTAGCGGGAGATACGCAGTATTTT
CASSGGLAGDTQYF
>TRBV7-9|TRBJ2-3|few|TRBD2
TGTGCCAGCAGCCCGGGACTAGCGAACACAGATACGCAGTATTTT
CASSPGLANTDTQYF
>TRBV5-1|TRBJ2-1|NA|NA
TGCGCCAGCAGCTTCGCACGGAATAAGCAGTTCTTC
CASSFARNKQFF
>TRBV2|TRBJ2-7|NA|NA
TGTGCCAGCCTCGGCAGGGGGGTCGAGCAGTACTTC
CASLGRGVEQYF
>TRBV7-9|TRBJ1-4|NA|NA
TGTGCCAGCAGCACTAACCGGGACGGAAATCCTGAGACTAATGAAAAACTGTTTTTT
CASSTNRDGNPETNEKLFF
>TRBV2|TRBJ1-1|NA|NA
TGTGCCAGCAGTGAGAGAGTTCCCCTGGGAGCTTTCTTT
CASSERVPLGAFF
>TRBV27|TRBJ2-7|NA|NA
TGTGCCGCCGGTAGCATCTCCTACGAGCAGTACTTC
CAAGSISYEQYF
>TRBV10-2|TRBJ2-1|few|TRBD2
TGCGCCAGCCGCCCAGGGCTAGCGGGAGTTGGTGAGCAGTTCTTC
CASRPGLAGVGEQFF
>TRBV27|TRBJ1-6|NA|NA
TGTGCCAGCAGTTCTGGCATTAATTCACCCCTCCACTTT
CASSSGINSPLHF
>TRBV28|TRBJ2-5|NA|TRBD1
TGTGCCAGCAGCTCCCGGGACAGGGAAGAGACCCAGTACTTC
CASSSRDREETQYF
>TRBV11-2|TRBJ2-3|NA|NA
TGTGCCAGCAGCTCTAGTTGGGATACGCAGTATTTT
CASSSSWDTQYF
>TRBV13|TRBJ2-1|few|NA
TGTGCCAGCAGCGGACAGTCGGAGCAGTTCTTC
CASSGQSEQFF
>TRBV5-1|TRBJ2-7|NA|NA
TGCGCCAGCCAAGGGGATGCCTACGAGCAGTACTTC
CASQGDAYEQYF
>TRBV28|TRBJ2-1|NA|NA
TGTGCCAGCAGTGAGCCCCCCCGACAGAATGAGCAGTTCTTC
CASSEPPRQNEQFF
>TRBV10-3|TRBJ2-7|NA|TRBD1
TGTGCCATCCGAGTCCGGGACAGTTACGAGCAGTACTTC
CAIRVRDSYEQYF
>TRBV27|TRBJ2-5|NA|NA
TGTGCCAGCAGTCCCCAGAGTGAAGAGACCCAGTACTTC
CASSPQSEETQYF
>TRBV7-9|TRBJ2-2|NA|TRBD2
TGTGCCAGCAGGGGACTGGCGTCTAGCGGGAGGACGGAGGAGCTGTTTTTT
CASRGLASSGRTEELFF
>TRBV19|TRBJ2-6|NA|TRBD1
TGTGCCAGTAGTAAGAACAGGGGGCCCGGGGCCAACGTCCTGACTTTC
CASSKNRGPGANVLTF
>TRBV7-9|TRBJ1-1|few|NA
TGTGCCAGCAGCTTAAGTTCCACGGATGAAGCTTTCTTT
CASSLSSTDEAFF
>TRBV14|TRBJ2-5|NA|TRBD1
TGTGCCAGCAGCCCCGGGACAGCTCTCTCCCAGTACTTC
CASSPGTALSQYF
>TRBV30|TRBJ2-1|few|TRBD2
TGTGCCTGGAAACCGGGTCGCGGTAGCGGGAGGAGAATTTACAATGAGCAGTTCTTC
CAWKPGRGSGRRIYNEQFF
>TRBV15|TRBJ1-5|NA|NA
TGTGCCACCAGCCCAGATGGAGCCAGGGTTGGTGGCAATCAGCCCCAGCATTTT
CATSPDGARVGGNQPQHF